The T cell receptor beta chain under discussion was sequenced for a study of shared clonotypes between healthy human individuals. Donors were Caucasian adults residing in Nashville, Tennessee, USA. The repertoire was sequenced with immunoSEQ multiplex PCR; TCRdb's copy has only in-frame clones and lacks some. The repertoire includes about half a million clones, 78% of them detected once, and more than 10% sits in the top ten. The TCR originated in a woman in her forties in good health. Some clones in this sample may be carry-over from other donors' samples. Sample: PBMCs.

CDR3 DNA sequence: TGTGCCATCAGGGACTGGAAACCCCCAACCCTTGGCGAGCAGTACTTC. Amino acids: CAIRDWKPPTLGEQYF. The chain has TRBV10-3 and TRBJ2-7; tentative D call: TRBD2 (5 bases). This CDR3 region has 16 residues. The V and J ends lost 6 bases and 6 bases respectively, with 24 bases between them. Germline V CDR1 and CDR2: ENHRY, SYGVKD.